Included here is one TCR beta chain sequence, with context. In the PCR, 60 Vbeta and 13 Jbeta primers were used. Profiling relied on immunoSEQ multiplex PCR, and the TCRdb table lists in-frame clones only, not all of them. The table shows 110,000 or so clones, with roughly 82% occurring only once. The CDR3 has 16 residues. V dropped 5 bases and J dropped 2 bases, with 18 bases sitting between them. The V gene's germline CDR1 is SGHKS and CDR2 YYEKEE (reference sequence). This sample is drawn from a study of cytomegalovirus exposure and HLA in healthy donors. Material: PBMCs. V and J are TRBV5-5 and TRBJ2-3, with D perhaps TRBD2 (5 bases). The clonotype comes from a man aged 18 to 30 in good health and CMV-seropositive. The CDR3 DNA reads as TGTGCCAGCAGTTCCAACATTTTGAGGGACACAGATACGCAGTATTTT. Translated, it gives CASSSNILRDTDTQYF.